What follows are 22 T cell receptor beta chains derived from one specimen sequenced in a study of blood T cell repertoires in COVID-19. Libraries were prepared by immunoSEQ multiplex PCR; TCRdb keeps only in-frame clonotypes and omits some of them. This sample has about 300,000 clones, with around nine tenths found just once. The sequencing input was peripheral blood. These receptors were collected from a woman aged 25 to 39 with COVID-19, enrolled during active disease.

A single count supports this clone. The chain has TRBV5-4 and TRBJ2-3; D is unresolved. Between the trimmed V and J ends, which lost 3 bases and 2 bases, there was a span of 13 bases. The germline V gene encodes CDR1 SGHNT and CDR2 YYREEE (reference sequence). The CDR3 sequence is 15 residues long. Here the CDR3 reads CASSSKTDFTDTQYF. CDR3 sequence (DNA): TGTGCCAGCAGCTCCAAGACTGATTTCACAGATACGCAGTATTTT.

The chain employs TRBV12-5 and TRBJ1-1; 10 bases align to TRBD1. With V trimmed by 5 bases and J by 8 bases, 5 bases remained unmatched. This CDR3 has 13 amino acids. Germline V CDR1 and CDR2: LGHNT, FRNRAP. CDR3 region: CASGAGQGVEAFF. The CDR3 nucleotides are TGTGCTAGTGGTGCCGGACAGGGGGTAGAAGCTTTCTTT.

This chain connects TRBV5-4 to TRBJ1-3, with 9 bases fitting TRBD1. The V and J ends lost 4 bases and 7 bases, in that order; junction bases with no gene match: 6. The CDR3 is made up of 14 amino acids. CDR1 and CDR2 (germline): SGHNT, YYREEE (reference sequence). The CDR3 protein is CASSAGQGRNTIYF. DNA of the CDR3: TGTGCCAGCAGCGCGGGACAGGGAAGGAACACCATATATTTT.

J is TRBJ1-6 and V is TRBV6-5; 7 bases agree with TRBD1. CDR1 is MNHEY and CDR2 is SVGAGI in the germline V gene. This CDR3 has 15 residues. The trim removed 6 bases at V and 13 bases at J, leaving 15 bases unmatched. The CDR3 sequence: CASRSRTGERGPLHF. The CDR3 DNA reads TGTGCCAGCAGGTCCCGGACAGGCGAGAGAGGGCCCCTCCACTTT.

The rearrangement uses TRBV14 and TRBJ2-5; 8 positions match TRBD1. J gave up 5 bases and V 1 base, and 6 bases lay outside the gene matches. The V gene's germline CDR1 is SGHDN and CDR2 FVKESK. CDR3 length: 15 residues. The CDR3 DNA is TGTGCCAGCAGCCAAGGACAGGGGTTCAGGGAGACCCAGTACTTC. Encoded protein: CASSQGQGFRETQYF.

In this sample, this clone turned up once. This rearrangement joins TRBV28 to TRBJ1-2; TRBD1 is a possible D gene (5 bases). The CDR3 totals 15 residues. Trimming shortened V by 4 bases and J by 8 bases, and 20 bases separated the two germline ends. Per germline, CDR1 MDHEN and CDR2 SYDVKM. CDR3 nucleotides: TGTGCCAGCAGTTCCTACCCGACCGGGTGGGGCGGCTACACCTTC. This sequence encodes CASSSYPTGWGGYTF.

CDR3 in DNA: TGCGCCAGCAGCTTGTCATTTAATTCACCCCTCCACTTT. Translated, it gives CASSLSFNSPLHF. The rearrangement uses TRBV5-1 and TRBJ1-6; D is uncertain. CDR1 and CDR2 (germline): SGHRS, YFSETQ. This CDR3 is built from 13 residues. V lost 1 base to trimming and J lost 6 bases, with 5 bases between them. The entire variable domain, with the rest obtained from reference TRBV5-1 and TRBJ1-6, is as follows: KAGVTQTPRYLIKTRGQQVTLSCSPISGHRSVSWYQQTPGQGLQFLFEYFSETQRNKGNFPGRFSGRQFSNSRSEMNVSTLELGDSALYLCASSLSFNSPLHFGNGTRLTVT.

This clone was detected once. The gene calls are TRBV6-1 and TRBJ2-3, with 9 positions matching TRBD2. Germline V lookup: CDR1 MNHNS, CDR2 SASEGT. V shed 2 bases, J shed 4 bases, and the junction held 10 bases outside the gene matches. The CDR3 is 17 amino acids. The CDR3 loop reads CASSEFVGGGAADTQYF. The DNA for the CDR3 is TGTGCCAGCAGTGAATTTGTTGGCGGGGGGGCGGCAGATACGCAGTATTTT.

This clone has just one count. The genes are TRBV2 and TRBJ2-1, with TRBD1 as a possible D gene (5 bases). The CDR3 extends over 12 amino acids. V was pared by 8 bases and J by 8 bases, with 13 bases between. CDR1 SNHLY and CDR2 FYNNEI come from the germline V gene. CDR3 residues: CASGAQYYEQFF. Here the CDR3 DNA reads TGTGCCAGCGGGGCACAGTACTATGAGCAGTTCTTC.

The V gene is TRBV13, the J gene TRBJ2-2; D is ambiguous. The V end was cut by 5 bases, the J end by 0 bases, with 10 bases between. This CDR3 has 15 residues. CDR1 PRHDT and CDR2 FYEKMQ come from the germline V gene (reference sequence). CDR3 sequence: CASSPEEANTGELFF. DNA for the CDR3: TGTGCCAGCAGCCCCGAGGAAGCGAACACCGGGGAGCTGTTTTTT.

This chain uses TRBV28 with TRBJ2-7; D possibly corresponds to TRBD2 (7 bases). The CDR3 loop spans 17 amino acids. V lost 6 bases, J lost 3 bases, and 24 bases lay in between. Germline CDR1 and CDR2: MDHEN and SYDVKM. The CDR3 here is CASSPGGGGLSGYEQYV. CDR3 bases: TGTGCCAGCAGCCCCGGAGGGGGGGGGCTCTCTGGCTACGAGCAGTACGTC.

The CDR3 region is CASSPRDFLSYNEQFF. The CDR3 nucleotides are TGCGCCAGCAGCCCACGGGACTTCTTATCCTACAATGAGCAGTTCTTC. The J gene is TRBJ2-1, the V gene TRBV5-1; D is perhaps TRBD2 (6 bases). The CDR3 extends over 16 amino acids. Trimming pared 4 bases from V and 1 base from J, leaving 15 bases between. Germline V gives CDR1 SGHRS, CDR2 YFSETQ.

CDR3 sequence reads: CASSLRPAGSIYTF. DNA of the CDR3: TGTGCCAGCAGTCTCCGACCTGCAGGGTCGATCTACACCTTC. The gene calls are TRBV5-5 and TRBJ1-2; possibly TRBD1 for D (5 bases). Germline CDR1 reads SGHKS; CDR2 reads YYEKEE (reference sequence). This CDR3 spans 14 amino acids. Trimming removed 5 bases at V and 10 bases at J, with 21 bases between.

The chain carries TRBV4-3 and TRBJ2-3; 9 nucleotides agree with TRBD1. This CDR3 spans 22 amino acids. Germline loops: CDR1 LGHNA, CDR2 YSLEER. Unmatched junction bases numbered 22, after V lost 1 base and J lost 2 bases. The CDR3 here is CASSQVVWGRGAGTGYTDTQYF. The CDR3 bases are TGCGCCAGCAGCCAAGTGGTGTGGGGTAGGGGGGCCGGGACAGGGTACACAGATACGCAGTATTTT.

The rearrangement uses TRBV4-1 and TRBJ2-1; 7 bases match TRBD1. The CDR3 is made up of 15 amino acids. Germline values: CDR1 MGHRA, CDR2 YSYEKL. The ends lost 1 base at V and 7 bases at J; junction bases unmatched: 7. Written as DNA, the CDR3 is TGCGCCAGCAGCCAAGGACAGGGTATCAAAAATGAGCAGTTCTTC. Its translation: CASSQGQGIKNEQFF.

The V call is TRBV11-3, the J call TRBJ2-2, with D unclear. Between the trimmed V and J ends, which lost 1 base and 6 bases, there was a span of 9 bases. The CDR3 loop spans 14 amino acids. The germline V gene has CDR1 SGHNT and CDR2 YENEEA. Here the CDR3 reads CASSLVAGPGELFF. The CDR3 DNA reads as TGTGCCAGCAGCTTAGTGGCAGGTCCCGGGGAGCTGTTTTTT.

V is TRBV11-3 and J is TRBJ1-6; maybe TRBD1 (6 bases). CDR3 length: 15 amino acids. V was clipped by 5 bases and J by 2 bases, with 10 bases between them. The germline V gene has CDR1 SGHNT and CDR2 YENEEA. CDR3 region: CASSERDTYNSPLHF. The CDR3 DNA reads TGTGCCAGCAGCGAAAGGGACACCTATAATTCACCCCTCCACTTT.

The J gene is TRBJ1-1, the V gene TRBV7-2; 7 bases match TRBD1. The CDR3 loop spans 16 amino acids. Per germline, CDR1 SGHTA and CDR2 FQGNSA. Trimming removed 7 bases from V and 0 bases from J; junction bases left unmatched: 11. CDR3 protein: CASTRKTGTMNTEAFF. The CDR3, as DNA: TGTGCCAGCACGAGGAAGACAGGGACGATGAACACTGAAGCTTTCTTT.

The gene calls are TRBV7-9 and TRBJ1-1, with a tentative D call TRBD1 (5 bases). This CDR3 region has 14 residues. Trimming removed 5 bases at V and 6 bases at J, with 16 bases between. Germline V gives CDR1 SEHNR, CDR2 FQNEAQ (reference sequence). The CDR3: CASSPAMGEAEAFF. The CDR3 DNA sequence: TGTGCCAGCAGCCCCGCGATGGGGGAGGCTGAAGCTTTCTTT.

V is TRBV28 and J is TRBJ1-5; D not resolved. Between the trimmed V and J ends, which lost 6 bases and 6 bases, there was a span of 9 bases. This CDR3 contains 12 residues. Germline V gives CDR1 MDHEN, CDR2 SYDVKM. CDR3 region: CASSVRGQPQHF. The CDR3 DNA sequence: TGTGCCAGCAGCGTCCGGGGTCAGCCCCAGCATTTT.

The CDR3 is CASSLLQGGYTF. The CDR3 DNA reads TGTGCCAGCAGTCTATTACAGGGTGGCTACACCTTC. V and J are TRBV12-3 or TRBV12-4 and TRBJ1-2; TRBD1 is a possible D gene (6 bases). The CDR3 totals 12 residues. Trimming shortened V by 5 bases and J by 7 bases, and 11 bases separated the two germline ends.

The V and J genes are TRBV5-1 and TRBJ2-5, with D possibly being TRBD2 (5 bases). V lost 2 bases and J lost 1, with 12 bases in between. Germline loops: CDR1 SGHRS, CDR2 YFSETQ. The CDR3 consists of 15 residues. The CDR3: CASSLGSGPQETQYF. The CDR3 region has the DNA TGCGCCAGCAGCTTAGGCAGCGGCCCCCAAGAGACCCAGTACTTC.